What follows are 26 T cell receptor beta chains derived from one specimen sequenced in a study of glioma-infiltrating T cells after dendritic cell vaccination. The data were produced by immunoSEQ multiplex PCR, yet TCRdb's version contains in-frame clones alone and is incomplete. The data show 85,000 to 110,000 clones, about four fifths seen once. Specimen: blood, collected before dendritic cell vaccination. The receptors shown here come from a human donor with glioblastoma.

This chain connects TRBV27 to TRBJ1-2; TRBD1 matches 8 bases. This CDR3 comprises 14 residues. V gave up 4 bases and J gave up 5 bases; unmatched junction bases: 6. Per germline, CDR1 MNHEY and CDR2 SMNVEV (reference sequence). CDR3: CASSSRTGSYGYTF. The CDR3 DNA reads TGTGCCAGCAGTTCCAGGACAGGGAGTTATGGCTACACCTTC.

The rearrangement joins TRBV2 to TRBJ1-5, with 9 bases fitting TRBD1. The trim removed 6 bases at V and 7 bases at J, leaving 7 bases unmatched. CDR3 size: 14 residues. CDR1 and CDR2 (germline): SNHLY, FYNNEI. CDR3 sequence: CASSDRGYNQPQHF. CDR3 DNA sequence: TGTGCCAGCAGCGACAGGGGGTACAACCAGCCCCAGCATTTT.

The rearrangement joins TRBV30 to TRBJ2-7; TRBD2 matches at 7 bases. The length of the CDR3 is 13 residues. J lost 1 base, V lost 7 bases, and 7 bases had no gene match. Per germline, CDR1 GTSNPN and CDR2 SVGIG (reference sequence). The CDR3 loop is CASSRGDSYEQYF. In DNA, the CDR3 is TGTGCCTCCTCCCGGGGGGATTCCTACGAGCAGTACTTC.

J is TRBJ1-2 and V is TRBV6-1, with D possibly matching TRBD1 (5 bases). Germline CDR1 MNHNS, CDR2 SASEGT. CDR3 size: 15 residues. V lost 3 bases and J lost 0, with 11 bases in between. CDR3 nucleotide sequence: TGTGCCAGCAGTGAGACAGCTCAAGCTAACTATGGCTACACCTTC. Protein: CASSETAQANYGYTF.

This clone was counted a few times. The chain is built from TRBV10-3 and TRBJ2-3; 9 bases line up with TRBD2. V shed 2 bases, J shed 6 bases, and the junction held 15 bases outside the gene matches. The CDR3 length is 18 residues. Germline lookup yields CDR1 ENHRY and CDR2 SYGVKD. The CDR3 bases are TGTGCCATCAGTGAGGGAATCTCTTTGCGGGGGGGCTTGGATACGCAGTATTTT. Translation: CAISEGISLRGGLDTQYF.

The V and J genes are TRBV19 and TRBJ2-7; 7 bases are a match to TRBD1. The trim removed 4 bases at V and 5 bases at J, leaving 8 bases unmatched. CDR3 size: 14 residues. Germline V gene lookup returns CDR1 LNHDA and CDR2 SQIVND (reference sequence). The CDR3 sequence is CASSTGQKTHEQYF. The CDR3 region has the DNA TGTGCCAGTAGTACGGGACAGAAAACCCACGAGCAGTACTTC.

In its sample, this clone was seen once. The CDR3 region is CASSLGAGYSYTF. DNA of the CDR3: TGTGCCAGCAGCTTGGGGGCAGGGTACAGCTACACCTTC. This chain joins TRBV11-2 and TRBJ1-2; D is possibly TRBD1 (6 bases). The CDR3 totals 13 residues. Trimming took 3 bases from V and 9 from J, leaving 14 bases between them. Looked up from germline, CDR1 is SGHAT and CDR2 is FQNNGV.

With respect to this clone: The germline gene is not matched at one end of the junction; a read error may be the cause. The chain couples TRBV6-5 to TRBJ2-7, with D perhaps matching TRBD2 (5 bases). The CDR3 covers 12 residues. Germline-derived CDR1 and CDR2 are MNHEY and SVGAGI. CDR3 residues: CASSSRLLLGIF. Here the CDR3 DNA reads TGTGCCAGCAGTTCCAGACTCCTACTCGGGATTTTC.

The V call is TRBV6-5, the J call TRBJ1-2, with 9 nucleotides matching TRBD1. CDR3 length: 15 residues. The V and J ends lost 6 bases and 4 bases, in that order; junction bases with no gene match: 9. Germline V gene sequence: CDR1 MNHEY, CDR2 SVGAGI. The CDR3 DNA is TGTGCCAGCAGCCAAGAGGGACAGGGATCCTATGGCTACACCTTC. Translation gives CASSQEGQGSYGYTF.

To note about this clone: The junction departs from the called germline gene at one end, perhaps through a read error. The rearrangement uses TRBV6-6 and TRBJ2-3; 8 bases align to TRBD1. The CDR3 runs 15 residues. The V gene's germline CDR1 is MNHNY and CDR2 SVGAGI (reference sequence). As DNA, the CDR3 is TGTGCCAGCAGTTACCCCCCAGGGGGCACATATACGCAGTATTTT. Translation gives CASSYPPGGTYTQYF.

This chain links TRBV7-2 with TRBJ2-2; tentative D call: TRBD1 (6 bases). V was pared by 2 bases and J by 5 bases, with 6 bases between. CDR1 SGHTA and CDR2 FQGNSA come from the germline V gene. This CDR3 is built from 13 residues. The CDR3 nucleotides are TGTGCCAGCAGCTTAAGGGGGACCGGGGAGCTGTTTTTT. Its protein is CASSLRGTGELFF.

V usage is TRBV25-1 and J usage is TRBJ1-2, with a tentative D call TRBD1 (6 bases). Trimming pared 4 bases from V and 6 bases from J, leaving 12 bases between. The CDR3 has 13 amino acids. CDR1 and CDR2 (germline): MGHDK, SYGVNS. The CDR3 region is CASSVLQGNGYTF. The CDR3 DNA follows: TGTGCCAGCAGTGTATTACAGGGCAATGGCTACACCTTC.

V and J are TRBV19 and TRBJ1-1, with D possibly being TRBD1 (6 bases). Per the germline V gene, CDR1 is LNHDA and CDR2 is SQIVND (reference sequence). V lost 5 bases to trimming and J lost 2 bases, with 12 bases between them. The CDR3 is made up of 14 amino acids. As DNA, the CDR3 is TGTGCCAGTAGTCAGGCAGGGGATAACACTGAAGCTTTCTTT. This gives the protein CASSQAGDNTEAFF.

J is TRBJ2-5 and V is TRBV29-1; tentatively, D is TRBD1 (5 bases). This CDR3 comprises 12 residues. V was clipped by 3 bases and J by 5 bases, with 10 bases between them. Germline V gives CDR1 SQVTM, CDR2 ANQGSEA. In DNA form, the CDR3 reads TGCAGCGTTGACAGGGAAGGGGAGACCCAGTACTTC. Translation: CSVDREGETQYF.

CDR3 region: CAWSADRSNYGYTF. The CDR3 DNA reads TGTGCCTGGAGTGCAGACAGATCTAACTATGGCTACACCTTC. The gene calls are TRBV30 and TRBJ1-2; possible D gene TRBD1, 5 bases. V was clipped by 1 base and J by 0 bases, with 9 bases between them. Germline-derived CDR1 and CDR2 are GTSNPN and SVGIG (reference sequence). The CDR3 length is 14 residues.

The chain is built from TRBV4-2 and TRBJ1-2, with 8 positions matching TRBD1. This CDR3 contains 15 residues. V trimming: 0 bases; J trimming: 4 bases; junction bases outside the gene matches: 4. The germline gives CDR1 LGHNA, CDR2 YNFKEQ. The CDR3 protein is CASSQETGAAYGYTF. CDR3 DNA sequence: TGTGCCAGCAGCCAAGAGACAGGGGCAGCCTATGGCTACACCTTC.

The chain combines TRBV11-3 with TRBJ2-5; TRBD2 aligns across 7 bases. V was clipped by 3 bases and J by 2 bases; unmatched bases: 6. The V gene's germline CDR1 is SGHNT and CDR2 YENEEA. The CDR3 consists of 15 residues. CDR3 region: CASSFSVSGQETQYF. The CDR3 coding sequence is TGTGCCAGCAGCTTTTCTGTTAGCGGGCAAGAGACCCAGTACTTC.

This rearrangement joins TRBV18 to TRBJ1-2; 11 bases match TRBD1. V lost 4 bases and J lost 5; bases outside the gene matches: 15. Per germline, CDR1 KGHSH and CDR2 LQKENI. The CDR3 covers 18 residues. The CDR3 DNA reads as TGTGCCAGCTCACTTTCCCGGACAGGGGGCGGAAAAACTTATGGCTACACCTTC. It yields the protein CASSLSRTGGGKTYGYTF.

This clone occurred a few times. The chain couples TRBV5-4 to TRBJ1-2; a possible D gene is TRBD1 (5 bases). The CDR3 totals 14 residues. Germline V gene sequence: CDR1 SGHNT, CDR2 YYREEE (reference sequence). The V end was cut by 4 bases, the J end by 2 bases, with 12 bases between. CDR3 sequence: CASSGFGGNYGYTF. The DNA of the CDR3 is TGTGCCAGCAGCGGCTTTGGGGGGAACTATGGCTACACCTTC.

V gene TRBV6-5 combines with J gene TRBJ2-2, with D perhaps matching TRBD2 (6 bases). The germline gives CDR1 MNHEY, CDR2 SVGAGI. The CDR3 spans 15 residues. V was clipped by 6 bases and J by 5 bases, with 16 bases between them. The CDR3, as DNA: TGTGCCAGCAGCCGCGGTGGAGGGTGGACCGGGGAGCTGTTTTTT. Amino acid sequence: CASSRGGGWTGELFF.

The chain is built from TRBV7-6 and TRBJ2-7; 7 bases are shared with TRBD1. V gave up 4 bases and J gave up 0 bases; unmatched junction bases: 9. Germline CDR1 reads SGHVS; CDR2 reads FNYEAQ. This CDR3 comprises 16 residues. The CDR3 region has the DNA TGTGCCAGCAGCTCTCCCCCTTCAGGGGGCTCCTACGAGCAGTACTTC. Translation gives CASSSPPSGGSYEQYF.

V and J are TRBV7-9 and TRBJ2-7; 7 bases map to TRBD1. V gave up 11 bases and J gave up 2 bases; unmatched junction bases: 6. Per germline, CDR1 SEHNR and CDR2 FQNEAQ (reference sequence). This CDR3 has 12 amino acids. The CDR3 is CASTDRPYEQYF. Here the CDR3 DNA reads TGTGCCTCTACGGACAGGCCCTACGAGCAGTACTTC.

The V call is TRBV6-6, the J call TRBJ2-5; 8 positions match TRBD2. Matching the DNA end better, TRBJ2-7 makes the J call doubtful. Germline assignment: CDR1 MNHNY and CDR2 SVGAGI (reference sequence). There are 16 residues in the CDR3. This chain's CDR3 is CASSYSSSGRPYEQYF. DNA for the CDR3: TGTGCCAGCAGTTACTCGTCTAGCGGGCGACCCTACGAGCAGTACTTC.

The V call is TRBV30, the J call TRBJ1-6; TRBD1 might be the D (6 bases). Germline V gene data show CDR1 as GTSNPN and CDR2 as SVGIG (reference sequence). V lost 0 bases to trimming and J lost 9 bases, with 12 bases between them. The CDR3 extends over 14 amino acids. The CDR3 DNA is TGTGCCTGGAGTGTAGGCCAGGGGAGTTCACCCCTCCACTTT. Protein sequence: CAWSVGQGSSPLHF.

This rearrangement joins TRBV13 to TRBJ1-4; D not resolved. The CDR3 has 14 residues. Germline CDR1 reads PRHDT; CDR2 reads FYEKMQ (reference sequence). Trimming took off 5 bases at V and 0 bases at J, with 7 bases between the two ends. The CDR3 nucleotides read TGTGCCAGCAGCCTCAGCGCAACTAATGAAAAACTGTTTTTT. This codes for CASSLSATNEKLFF.

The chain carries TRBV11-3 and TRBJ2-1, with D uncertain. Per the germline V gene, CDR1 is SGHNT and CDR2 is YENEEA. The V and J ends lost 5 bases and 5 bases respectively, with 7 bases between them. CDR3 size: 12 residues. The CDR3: CASSRGNNEQFF. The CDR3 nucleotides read TGTGCCAGCAGCCGCGGCAACAATGAGCAGTTCTTC.